The 30 T cell receptor beta chains in this list originate from one sample, sequenced in a study of spatial heterogeneity in lung cancer. One entry per CDR3 protein, called by TCRdb with MiXCR from the 5' RACE reads. The repertoire holds roughly 110,000 distinct CDR3 sequences, with 11% as singletons. Sample time point: blood at routine non-recurrence follow-up after resection. Sequenced here: PBMCs, sampled at follow-up. Receptor source: a female donor with early-stage non-small cell lung cancer.

In its sample, this clonotype was seen many times. This chain connects TRBV7-2 to TRBJ2-2; TRBD1 is a possible D gene (6 bases). The CDR3 has 14 residues. The germline gives CDR1 SGHTA, CDR2 FQGNSA. V was pared by 6 bases and J by 5 bases, with 13 bases between. The CDR3 loop reads CASSTQTGTGELFF. The CDR3 DNA is TGTGCCAGCAGTACTCAAACAGGGACCGGGGAGCTGTTTTTT.

The CDR3 sequence is CASSNQVISNYGYTF. CDR3 DNA: TGTGCCAGCAGTAATCAAGTGATCTCTAACTATGGCTACACCTTC. The chain joins TRBV28 to TRBJ1-2; no clear D. Trimming pared 5 bases from V and 0 bases from J, leaving 13 bases between. CDR1 and CDR2 from the germline V gene are MDHEN and SYDVKM. The CDR3 covers 15 residues.

The J gene is TRBJ2-2, the V gene TRBV19, with TRBD2 identical over 8 bases. The length of the CDR3 is 15 residues. Germline lookup yields CDR1 LNHDA and CDR2 SQIVND (reference sequence). J was trimmed by 5 bases and V by 7 bases; bases with no gene match: 9. CDR3 loop: CASNQAGVSTGELFF. Here the CDR3 DNA reads TGTGCCAGTAACCAAGCGGGAGTTAGTACCGGGGAGCTGTTTTTT. The entire variable domain, with the rest obtained from reference TRBV19 and TRBJ2-2, is as follows: DGGITQSPKYLFRKEGQNVTLSCEQNLNHDAMYWYRQDPGQGLRLIYYSQIVNDFQKGDIAEGYSVSREKKESFPLTVTSAQKNPTAFYLCASNQAGVSTGELFFGEGSRLTVL.

The chain has TRBV20-1 and TRBJ1-1, with 7 bases aligning to TRBD1. V trimming: 2 bases; J trimming: 3 bases; junction bases outside the gene matches: 6. The length of the CDR3 is 14 residues. Germline V lookup: CDR1 DFQATT, CDR2 SNEGSKA (reference sequence). As DNA, the CDR3 is TGCAGTGCTAGACAGACAGGGAGGTACACTGAAGCTTTCTTT. Its translation: CSARQTGRYTEAFF.

This clonotype was observed a handful of times. The chain is built from TRBV28 and TRBJ1-1; D is uncertain. Germline lookup yields CDR1 MDHEN and CDR2 SYDVKM. CDR3 size: 15 residues. V was clipped by 2 bases and J by 0 bases, with 10 bases between them. CDR3: CASSLVQPMNTEAFF. The DNA for the CDR3 is TGTGCCAGCAGTTTAGTACAGCCTATGAACACTGAAGCTTTCTTT.

This clonotype was observed many times. The V call is TRBV11-1, the J call TRBJ2-1, with 12 bases lining up with TRBD2. The J segment lost 3 bases and the V segment lost 5 bases, leaving 5 bases of the junction unmatched. The germline gives CDR1 SGHAT, CDR2 FQDESV (reference sequence). This CDR3 is built from 16 residues. The CDR3 region has the DNA TGTGCCAGCAGCCTCAGGACTAGCGGGATCTACAATGAGCAGTTCTTC. This encodes CASSLRTSGIYNEQFF.

This clonotype was seen many times. V is TRBV6-6 and J is TRBJ2-7; TRBD1 aligns across 9 bases. CDR1 is MNHNY and CDR2 is SVGAGI in the germline V gene (reference sequence). This CDR3 is 14 amino acids long. V was clipped by 7 bases and J by 3 bases; unmatched bases: 7. The CDR3: CASTGTGSNYEQYF. The DNA of the CDR3 is TGTGCCAGCACCGGGACAGGGTCCAACTACGAGCAGTACTTC.

This clonotype has a count of ten or more. V usage is TRBV20-1 and J usage is TRBJ1-5; no clear D gene. With 4 bases removed from V and 0 bases from J, the gap between germline ends came to 7 bases. Germline CDR1 and CDR2: DFQATT and SNEGSKA (reference sequence). The CDR3 is 13 amino acids. For the CDR3, the DNA is TGCAGTGCTACCCGAGATAGCAATCAGCCCCAGCATTTT. It is translated as CSATRDSNQPQHF.

V and J are TRBV24-1 and TRBJ1-2; 8 nucleotides match TRBD1. The trim removed 10 bases at V and 4 bases at J, leaving 13 bases unmatched. The CDR3 consists of 15 residues. From germline, CDR1 is KGHDR and CDR2 SFDVKD. CDR3 sequence (DNA): TGTGCCACGCCACCCGGGACAGGCCCCTTCTATGGCTACACCTTC. Encoded protein: CATPPGTGPFYGYTF.

V and J are TRBV7-8 and TRBJ2-7, with 8 bases aligning to TRBD1. CDR1 SGHVS and CDR2 FQNEAQ come from the germline V gene. The CDR3 runs 16 residues. V shed 5 bases, J shed 0 bases, and the junction held 9 bases outside the gene matches. The DNA of the CDR3 is TGTGCCAGCAGCGTAGGAGGACAGGGACACTCCTACGAGCAGTACGTC. Translation gives CASSVGGQGHSYEQYV.

The table lists this clonotype with many counts. The rearrangement links TRBV28 to TRBJ1-5; 9 bases align to TRBD1. The length of the CDR3 is 16 residues. The V and J ends lost 6 bases and 6 bases, in that order; junction bases with no gene match: 12. Per germline, CDR1 MDHEN and CDR2 SYDVKM. As DNA, the CDR3 is TGTGCCAGCAGAAGTACCGGGACAGGGAAGTCTCAGCCCCAGCATTTT. Its translation is CASRSTGTGKSQPQHF.

The chain links TRBV27 to TRBJ1-4, with TRBD1 as a possible D gene (5 bases). Between the trimmed V and J ends, which lost 7 bases and 7 bases, there was a span of 19 bases. The CDR3 totals 15 residues. The germline V gene has CDR1 MNHEY and CDR2 SMNVEV (reference sequence). CDR3 protein: CASMGERDGGEKLFF. The CDR3 region has the DNA TGTGCCAGCATGGGGGAAAGGGATGGTGGTGAAAAACTGTTTTTT.

There are many counts of this clonotype. The chain couples TRBV5-5 to TRBJ2-7, with no clear D. The CDR3 has 14 amino acids. Looked up from germline, CDR1 is SGHKS and CDR2 is YYEKEE (reference sequence). Deletions cut 4 bases from V and 1 base from J, with 12 bases between. In DNA, the CDR3 is TGTGCCAGCAGCCCCCGAGGCCAGTCCTACGAGCAGTACGTC. It codes for CASSPRGQSYEQYV.

The J gene is TRBJ2-5, the V gene TRBV5-1; 9 bases map to TRBD2. CDR1 and CDR2 (germline): SGHRS, YFSETQ. The junction had 9 bases not matched to a gene; V was cut back by 4 bases and J by 5 bases. The CDR3 extends over 15 amino acids. CDR3 loop: CASSPLGGRGETQYF. CDR3 in DNA: TGCGCCAGCAGCCCTCTCGGCGGGAGGGGGGAGACCCAGTACTTC.

This rearrangement joins TRBV6-5 to TRBJ2-1; TRBD1 matches 9 bases. This CDR3 contains 15 residues. V was clipped by 0 bases and J by 5 bases; unmatched bases: 2. Per the germline V gene, CDR1 is MNHEY and CDR2 is SVGAGI. The CDR3 coding sequence is TGTGCCAGCAGTTACTCCAGGACAGGGGACAATGAGCAGTTCTTC. Protein sequence: CASSYSRTGDNEQFF.

This clonotype was counted between two and nine times. The rearrangement links TRBV20-1 to TRBJ2-7; the match to TRBD1 covers 10 bases. The CDR3 spans 14 residues. The V gene's germline CDR1 is DFQATT and CDR2 SNEGSKA (reference sequence). After removal of 3 bases from V and 4 bases from J, the junction contained 6 bases not matched to a gene. CDR3 residues: CSARWDRGKYEQYF. The DNA for the CDR3 is TGCAGTGCTAGGTGGGACAGGGGAAAATACGAGCAGTACTTC.

CDR3 in DNA: TGTGCCAGCAGTTCCCTTAGCGGGAGAACCTACGAGCAGTACTTC. It encodes CASSSLSGRTYEQYF. The chain employs TRBV27 and TRBJ2-7; 9 bases fit TRBD2. V trimming: 4 bases; J trimming: 2 bases; junction bases outside the gene matches: 6. In germline, CDR1 is MNHEY, CDR2 SMNVEV (reference sequence). This CDR3 is 15 amino acids long.

This clonotype was detected a few times. The rearrangement joins TRBV4-3 to TRBJ2-3, with D tentatively TRBD2 (6 bases). Germline CDR1 LGHNA, CDR2 YSLEER. The CDR3 covers 14 residues. Trimming took off 1 base at V and 3 bases at J, with 8 bases between the two ends. CDR3 sequence reads: CASSQGGVTDTQYF. In DNA form, the CDR3 reads TGCGCCAGCAGCCAAGGCGGGGTTACAGATACGCAGTATTTT.

The V gene is TRBV7-8, the J gene TRBJ2-1; D not certain. Germline V gene data show CDR1 as SGHVS and CDR2 as FQNEAQ. The CDR3 contains 18 residues. The germline V and J ends were trimmed by 0 bases and 0 bases, with 15 bases remaining between them. CDR3 residues: CASSLAMRFRSSYNEQFF. For the CDR3, the DNA is TGTGCCAGCAGCTTAGCGATGAGGTTTCGGAGCTCCTACAATGAGCAGTTCTTC.

This clonotype has at least ten counts. This chain uses TRBV7-2 with TRBJ2-1; TRBD2 agrees at 11 bases. CDR1 and CDR2 (germline): SGHTA, FQGNSA. The CDR3 has 15 residues. Trimming removed 5 bases from V and 10 bases from J; junction bases left unmatched: 10. CDR3 sequence reads: CASSPWPSGRNEQFF. The CDR3 nucleotides read TGTGCCAGCAGCCCCTGGCCTAGCGGGAGGAACGAGCAGTTCTTC.

In this sample, this clonotype turned up a few times. The V and J genes are TRBV7-9 and TRBJ2-3, with D perhaps given as TRBD1 or TRBD2 (5 bases each). The germline V gene encodes CDR1 SEHNR and CDR2 FQNEAQ (reference sequence). The CDR3 runs 15 residues. Trimming removed 3 bases at V and 4 bases at J, with 14 bases between. CDR3 amino acids: CASSFWGRDPDTQYF. CDR3 DNA sequence: TGTGCCAGCAGCTTTTGGGGTCGGGACCCAGATACGCAGTATTTT. Full variable domain (outside the CDR3, taken from reference TRBV7-9 and TRBJ2-3): DTGVSQNPRHKITKRGQNVTFRCDPISEHNRLYWYRQTLGQGPEFLTYFQNEAQLEKSRLLSDRFSAERPKGSFSTLEIQRTEQGDSAMYLCASSFWGRDPDTQYFGPGTRLTVL.

This clonotype came up many times. The chain is built from TRBV20-1 and TRBJ1-1, with D uncertain. The CDR3 spans 11 residues. Trimming took off 3 bases at V and 7 bases at J, with 9 bases between the two ends. Germline loops: CDR1 DFQATT, CDR2 SNEGSKA (reference sequence). The CDR3 here is CSARSESEAFF. The CDR3 nucleotides read TGCAGTGCTAGGTCCGAAAGTGAAGCTTTCTTT.

The V and J genes are TRBV4-1 and TRBJ1-4; D gene uncertain. The CDR3 has 15 amino acids. V lost 2 bases, J lost 2 bases, and 9 bases lay in between. Germline CDR1 reads MGHRA; CDR2 reads YSYEKL. Here the CDR3 DNA reads TGCGCCAGCAGCCAAAAGGGTTGGACTAATGAAAAACTGTTTTTT. Its translation: CASSQKGWTNEKLFF.

This clonotype turned up a few times. The V call is TRBV7-9, the J call TRBJ1-1; D perhaps matches TRBD1 (6 bases). V was clipped by 5 bases and J by 5 bases, with 18 bases between them. Germline V lookup: CDR1 SEHNR, CDR2 FQNEAQ (reference sequence). The CDR3 has 15 amino acids. The CDR3 loop is CASSPRDGGRTEAFF. CDR3 sequence (DNA): TGTGCCAGCAGCCCGAGGGATGGGGGCAGGACTGAAGCTTTCTTT.

The V and J genes are TRBV9 and TRBJ2-1; 10 nucleotides align to TRBD2. Germline trimming cut 0 bases from V and 2 bases from J; bases unmatched to any gene: 11. The CDR3 is 19 amino acids. The germline CDR1 and CDR2 sequences are SGDLS and YYNGEE. The CDR3 DNA sequence: TGTGCCAGCAGCGTAGGCGTGGGTACTAGCGGGGTGCCCTACAATGAGCAGTTCTTC. It specifies CASSVGVGTSGVPYNEQFF.

The chain carries TRBV4-1 and TRBJ1-1; tentative D call: TRBD1 (5 bases). The CDR3 has 16 residues. Germline CDR1 is MGHRA and CDR2 is YSYEKL. V gave up 0 bases and J gave up 4 bases, with 15 bases separating them. In DNA, the CDR3 is TGCGCCAGCAGCCAAGAGGCAGGGAGGGCGACCACTGAAGCTTTCTTT. Protein: CASSQEAGRATTEAFF.

This clonotype showed up many times. This chain joins TRBV5-1 and TRBJ1-1; possibly TRBD1 for D (5 bases). Trimming took off 3 bases at V and 4 bases at J, with 16 bases between the two ends. This CDR3 is built from 15 residues. CDR1 and CDR2 (germline): SGHRS, YFSETQ. DNA of the CDR3: TGCGCCAGCAGCTGGGCCCAGGGCTGGGGCACTGAAGCTTTCTTT. Translation gives CASSWAQGWGTEAFF.

This clonotype appeared a few times. The chain carries TRBV6-6 and TRBJ1-1; possibly TRBD1 for D (5 bases). Trimming stripped 7 bases from V and 3 bases from J, with 12 bases between. The germline gives CDR1 MNHNY, CDR2 SVGAGI (reference sequence). The CDR3 has 13 residues. The CDR3 nucleotides are TGTGCCAGCAATAGAGAAGGGGACACTGAAGCTTTCTTT. It is translated as CASNREGDTEAFF.

The chain carries TRBV25-1 and TRBJ1-2, with D possibly TRBD1 on 6 matching bases. The CDR3 contains 14 residues. Trimming pared 3 bases from V and 4 bases from J, leaving 12 bases between. The germline gives CDR1 MGHDK, CDR2 SYGVNS. CDR3 loop: CASSDGRGVYGYTF. For the CDR3, the DNA is TGTGCCAGCAGTGACGGCAGGGGAGTCTATGGCTACACCTTC.

The V call is TRBV10-3, the J call TRBJ2-7, with 7 bases aligning to TRBD1. Germline V lookup: CDR1 ENHRY, CDR2 SYGVKD. The CDR3 loop spans 13 amino acids. V dropped 5 bases and J dropped 5; count of bases not matched to a gene: 6. The CDR3 sequence is CAISRGGTDEQYV. CDR3 sequence (DNA): TGTGCCATCAGTAGAGGGGGCACGGACGAGCAGTACGTC.